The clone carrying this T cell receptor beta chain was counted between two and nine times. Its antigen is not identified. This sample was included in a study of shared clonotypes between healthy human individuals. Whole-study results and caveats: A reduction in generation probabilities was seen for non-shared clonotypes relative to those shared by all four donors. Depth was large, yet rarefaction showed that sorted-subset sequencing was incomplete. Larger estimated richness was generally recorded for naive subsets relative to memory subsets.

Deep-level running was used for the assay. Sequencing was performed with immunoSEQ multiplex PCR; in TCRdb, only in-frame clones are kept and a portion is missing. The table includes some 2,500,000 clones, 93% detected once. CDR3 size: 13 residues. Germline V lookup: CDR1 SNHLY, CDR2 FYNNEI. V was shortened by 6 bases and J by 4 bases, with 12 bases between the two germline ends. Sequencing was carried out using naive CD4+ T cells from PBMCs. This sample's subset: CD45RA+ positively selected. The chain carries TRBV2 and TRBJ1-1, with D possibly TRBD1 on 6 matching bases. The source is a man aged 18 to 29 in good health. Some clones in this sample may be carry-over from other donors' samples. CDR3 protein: CASSVDRSTEAFF. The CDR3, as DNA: TGTGCCAGCAGCGTCGACAGGAGCACTGAAGCTTTCTTT.